The clone carrying this TCR beta chain appeared once. The data stem from a study of T cell responses to AZD1222 COVID-19 vaccine. Trimming left V 3 bases short and J 1 base short, with 10 bases between. CDR1 and CDR2 (germline): KGHDR, SFDVKD. This CDR3 contains 15 residues. The method was immunoSEQ multiplex PCR; TCRdb's version includes in-frame clones alone and lacks a portion of them. The repertoire includes 150,000 or so clones, around 93% of them detected once, and 3.6% sits in the top ten. This receptor was identified in an adult who received the AZD1222 COVID-19 vaccine. The chain joins TRBV24-1 to TRBJ2-3; a possible D gene is TRBD2 (6 bases). Sequences were derived from peripheral blood, sampled 28 days after the second AZD1222 dose. The CDR3 reads CATSDAGTGTDTQYF. CDR3 coding DNA: TGTGCCACCAGTGATGCCGGGACTGGCACAGATACGCAGTATTTT.